This passage covers 22 T cell receptor beta chains from one sample sequenced in a study of a mutant IDH1 vaccine in newly diagnosed glioma. Here immunoSEQ multiplex PCR was the method, and the copy in TCRdb shows in-frame clones only, minus some. The table includes approximately 84,000 clones, roughly four fifths detected once. No antigen is known for these receptors. Time point described: week 47, end of study. A single vaccine dose contained 300 ug of mutant IDH1 20-mer peptide, and topical imiquimod was used with it. The sequenced sample was PBMCs, obtained from a glioma patient whose treatment included an IDH1 peptide vaccine. The receptors here all came from a man aged 40-49 years with glioma.

Concerning this clone itself: Distinct nucleotide sequences in the sample also encode this CDR3. The CDR3 DNA reads as TGTGCCAGTAGTATTGAGGGAACTGAAGCTTTCTTT. Amino acids: CASSIEGTEAFF. The J gene is TRBJ1-1, the V gene TRBV19; D call uncertain. Looked up from germline, CDR1 is LNHDA and CDR2 is SQIVND (reference sequence). Trimming shortened V by 3 bases and J by 5 bases, and 7 bases separated the two germline ends. This CDR3 is 12 amino acids long.

The chain links TRBV6-5 to TRBJ2-2; 7 bases map to TRBD1. V was clipped by 2 bases and J by 5 bases; unmatched bases: 2. Germline CDR1 is MNHEY and CDR2 is SVGAGI. The CDR3 length is 14 residues. The CDR3 here is CASSYQGETGELFF. CDR3 in DNA: TGTGCCAGCAGTTACCAGGGGGAAACCGGGGAGCTGTTTTTT.

The chain carries TRBV5-4 and TRBJ1-5; D remains ambiguous. The length of the CDR3 is 14 residues. Germline V CDR1 and CDR2: SGHNT, YYREEE (reference sequence). Trimming left V 6 bases short and J 4 bases short, with 14 bases between. CDR3 sequence reads: CASTIYGINQPQHF. As DNA, the CDR3 is TGTGCCAGCACGATATACGGAATAAATCAGCCCCAGCATTTT.

The genes are TRBV14 and TRBJ2-5; D is unresolved. The DNA end is more similar to TRBJ2-7, so the J call may be wrong. Germline values: CDR1 SGHDN, CDR2 FVKESK. This CDR3 has 12 residues. This CDR3 is CASSHGFSEQYF. In DNA, the CDR3 is TGTGCCAGCAGCCATGGCTTTTCCGAGCAGTACTTC.

The chain has TRBV5-4 and TRBJ2-5; D is undetermined. The V end was cut by 0 bases, the J end by 2 bases, with 8 bases between. The CDR3 runs 14 residues. CDR1 is SGHNT, CDR2 YYREEE, per germline (reference sequence). CDR3 sequence reads: CASSLGADQETQYF. The CDR3, as DNA: TGTGCCAGCAGCTTGGGCGCGGATCAAGAGACCCAGTACTTC.

V gene TRBV19 combines with J gene TRBJ1-5; no definite D call. CDR3 size: 16 residues. V was clipped by 6 bases and J by 7 bases, with 22 bases between them. Germline CDR1 reads LNHDA; CDR2 reads SQIVND (reference sequence). The CDR3 bases are TGTGCCAGTAGACCCGATGCGGGCTCGCCTTTACAGCCCCAGCATTTT. Amino acids: CASRPDAGSPLQPQHF. The variable domain in full, with the rest retrieved from reference TRBV19 and TRBJ1-5, is DGGITQSPKYLFRKEGQNVTLSCEQNLNHDAMYWYRQDPGQGLRLIYYSQIVNDFQKGDIAEGYSVSREKKESFPLTVTSAQKNPTAFYLCASRPDAGSPLQPQHFGDGTRLSIL.

V usage is TRBV28 and J usage is TRBJ2-1, with D possibly matching TRBD2 (7 bases). Germline V gene sequence: CDR1 MDHEN, CDR2 SYDVKM. V gave up 2 bases and J gave up 0 bases, with 20 bases separating them. The length of the CDR3 is 19 residues. CDR3 region: CASSLGGRLADRSYNEQFF. The CDR3 coding sequence is TGTGCCAGCAGTTTAGGGGGCAGGCTAGCGGATCGCTCCTACAATGAGCAGTTCTTC.

The chain carries TRBV7-2 and TRBJ2-7; D unresolved. The V end was cut by 1 base, the J end by 0 bases, with 7 bases between. Germline lookup yields CDR1 SGHTA and CDR2 FQGNSA. This CDR3 has 14 amino acids. CDR3: CASSLGQSSYEQYF. The CDR3 DNA follows: TGTGCCAGCAGCTTAGGTCAAAGCTCCTACGAGCAGTACTTC.

This clone was counted a few times. The chain is built from TRBV6-5 and TRBJ1-6, with D uncertain. The CDR3 spans 13 residues. Trimming removed 10 bases from V and 7 bases from J, with 14 bases in between. The V gene's germline CDR1 is MNHEY and CDR2 SVGAGI. CDR3 in DNA: TGTGCCACCCATCGAGGGTCCAATTCACCCCTCCACTTT. Residues: CATHRGSNSPLHF.

The rearrangement joins TRBV6-5 to TRBJ2-2; 8 nucleotides agree with TRBD1. Germline CDR1 is MNHEY and CDR2 is SVGAGI. The junction had 0 bases not matched to a gene; V was cut back by 0 bases and J by 6 bases. The CDR3 spans 14 residues. The CDR3 sequence is CASSYSTGAGELFF. CDR3 bases: TGTGCCAGCAGTTACTCGACAGGGGCCGGGGAGCTGTTTTTT.

In this sample, this clone turned up a few times. This rearrangement joins TRBV14 to TRBJ1-4; D is ambiguous. Germline V lookup: CDR1 SGHDN, CDR2 FVKESK. Between the trimmed V and J ends, which lost 5 bases and 8 bases, there was a span of 18 bases. This CDR3 comprises 15 residues. CDR3 bases: TGTGCCAGCAGCTACCTAGGGAGGGTGGGCGAAAAACTGTTTTTT. Translating gives CASSYLGRVGEKLFF.

This CDR3 is CASSFGYKAQGYGYTF. CDR3 DNA: TGTGCCAGCAGCTTTGGCTACAAGGCGCAGGGCTATGGCTACACCTTC. The chain uses TRBV5-4 and TRBJ1-2; TRBD1 is a possible D gene (5 bases). CDR1 and CDR2 from the germline V gene are SGHNT and YYREEE (reference sequence). The CDR3 consists of 16 residues. Trimming left V 2 bases short and J 4 bases short, with 18 bases between. The whole variable domain, remainder taken from reference TRBV5-4 and TRBJ1-2, is ETGVTQSPTHLIKTRGQQVTLRCSSQSGHNTVSWYQQALGQGPQFIFQYYREEENGRGNFPPRFSGLQFPNYSSELNVNALELDDSALYLCASSFGYKAQGYGYTFGSGTRLTVV.

The rearrangement uses TRBV5-1 and TRBJ2-7; tentatively, D is TRBD1 (6 bases). CDR3 length: 14 amino acids. With 1 base removed from V and 5 bases from J, the gap between germline ends came to 13 bases. Germline V gene data show CDR1 as SGHRS and CDR2 as YFSETQ. The CDR3 here is CASSLSQGYHEQYF. The DNA for the CDR3 is TGCGCCAGCAGCTTGAGTCAGGGGTACCACGAGCAGTACTTC.

This clone appeared a few times. CDR3 loop: CASKEERGGLYEQFF. The CDR3 DNA sequence: TGTGCCAGCAAGGAAGAGCGGGGGGGCCTCTATGAGCAGTTCTTC. This sequence joins TRBV6-1 and TRBJ2-1, with 10 nucleotides matching TRBD2. With V trimmed by 7 bases and J by 8 bases, 11 bases remained unmatched. Germline V gene data show CDR1 as MNHNS and CDR2 as SASEGT. CDR3 size: 15 residues.

The sample holds a few counts of this clone. The chain joins TRBV19 to TRBJ1-3, with 8 bases identical to TRBD1. The germline V gene encodes CDR1 LNHDA and CDR2 SQIVND (reference sequence). This CDR3 spans 18 amino acids. V lost 3 bases and J lost 0; bases outside the gene matches: 10. In DNA, the CDR3 is TGTGCCAGTAGTATCGGCAGGGGGCTAATTATCTCTGGAAACACCATATATTTT. Translating it yields CASSIGRGLIISGNTIYF.

This clone was seen a handful of times. V and J are TRBV9 and TRBJ1-2, with 7 bases identical to TRBD1. The J segment lost 3 bases and the V segment lost 4 bases, leaving 6 bases of the junction unmatched. Per germline, CDR1 SGDLS and CDR2 YYNGEE. This CDR3 contains 14 residues. DNA of the CDR3: TGTGCCAGCAGCTCCCGGACAGGTTACTATGGCTACACCTTC. Protein sequence: CASSSRTGYYGYTF.

The chain carries TRBV6-5 and TRBJ2-1; either TRBD1 or TRBD2 may supply D (6 bases each). V gave up 6 bases and J gave up 0 bases, with 9 bases separating them. The CDR3 sequence is 14 residues long. CDR1 and CDR2 from the germline V gene are MNHEY and SVGAGI. The CDR3 DNA is TGTGCCAGCAGGAGGGGGGCCTCCTACAATGAGCAGTTCTTC. The encoded protein is CASRRGASYNEQFF.

This clone was detected once. The CDR3 spells CASSGDGGRETQYF. CDR3 DNA sequence: TGTGCCAGCAGCGGGGACGGAGGGCGGGAGACCCAGTACTTC. The gene calls are TRBV7-9 and TRBJ2-5; D may be TRBD2 (6 bases). The CDR3 covers 14 residues. From germline, CDR1 is SEHNR and CDR2 FQNEAQ (reference sequence). V was clipped by 5 bases and J by 5 bases, with 15 bases between them.

The V call is TRBV4-1, the J call TRBJ2-5; 7 bases are a match to TRBD2. The J call could be wrong; TRBJ2-7 is a better fit for the DNA end. This CDR3 comprises 16 residues. Germline CDR1 and CDR2: MGHRA and YSYEKL. CDR3 bases: TGCGCCAGCAGCCAAGGACACCGACTAGCAACCGACGAGCAGTACTTC. Its protein is CASSQGHRLATDEQYF.

The rearrangement uses TRBV6-1 and TRBJ2-1; 9 bases align to TRBD2. Germline values: CDR1 MNHNS, CDR2 SASEGT. Trimming took 7 bases from V and 6 from J; bases not matched to a gene: 10. The CDR3 loop spans 15 amino acids. This CDR3 is CASTMLGSGGNEQFF. In DNA form, the CDR3 reads TGTGCCAGCACTATGTTGGGTAGCGGGGGCAATGAGCAGTTCTTC.

This clone was observed a few times. V is TRBV7-8 and J is TRBJ1-4; D is unclear. The ends were cut back, 6 bases at V and 8 bases at J, with 10 bases in the middle. The CDR3 is 12 residues long. Per germline, CDR1 SGHVS and CDR2 FQNEAQ. CDR3 sequence: CASSQTGEKLFF. CDR3 bases: TGTGCCAGCAGTCAAACCGGAGAAAAACTGTTTTTT.

This chain joins TRBV4-3 and TRBJ1-5; 7 nucleotides match TRBD1. V shed 4 bases and J 5 bases; nucleotides not matched to a gene: 5. CDR1 and CDR2 (germline): LGHNA, YSLEER. CDR3 size: 14 residues. CDR3 loop: CASSLDRVDQPQHF. The CDR3 DNA follows: TGCGCCAGCAGCCTAGACAGGGTTGATCAGCCCCAGCATTTT.